These T cell receptor beta chains were read from a single sample in a study of T cell responses to AZD1222 COVID-19 vaccine. Using immunoSEQ multiplex PCR, the repertoire was profiled, and TCRdb retains in-frame clones only, with some absent. The sample includes about 180,000 clones, roughly 92% seen only once; the top ten take 2% to 3%. The sequenced sample was peripheral blood, obtained on day 0 of AZD1222 vaccination. The receptors derive from an adult in good health. Both conserved end residues are part of each CDR3. D genes are given only for firm matches.

v_call: TRBV21-1
j_call: TRBJ2-7
d_call: -
cdr3_aa: CASSPRGASGSPKTLYHSYEQYF
cdr3_nt: TGTGCCAGCAGCCCCAGGGGGGCTAGCGGGAGTCCCAAGACTCTCTACCACTCCTACGAGCAGTACTTC

v_call: TRBV25-1
j_call: TRBJ1-2
d_call: -
cdr3_aa: CASSEYRQSDGYTF
cdr3_nt: TGTGCCAGCAGTGAATATCGGCAATCGGATGGCTACACCTTC

v_call: TRBV6-1
j_call: TRBJ1-1
d_call: -
cdr3_aa: CASSEVIANTEAFF
cdr3_nt: TGTGCCAGCAGTGAAGTTATAGCGAACACTGAAGCTTTCTTT

v_call: TRBV5-1
j_call: TRBJ2-1
d_call: -
cdr3_aa: CASSLVFSGSYNEQFF
cdr3_nt: TGCGCCAGCAGCTTGGTTTTTAGCGGCTCCTACAATGAGCAGTTCTTC

v_call: TRBV6-5
j_call: TRBJ1-1
d_call: -
cdr3_aa: CASEGAGRTEAFF
cdr3_nt: TGTGCCAGCGAAGGGGCAGGGAGGACTGAAGCTTTCTTT

v_call: TRBV3-1/TRBV3-2
j_call: TRBJ2-1
d_call: -
cdr3_aa: CASSQDVLYGNEQFF
cdr3_nt: TGTGCCAGCAGCCAAGATGTTCTGTACGGCAATGAGCAGTTCTTC

v_call: TRBV7-9
j_call: TRBJ1-1
d_call: -
cdr3_aa: CASSLVGQLNTEAFF
cdr3_nt: TGTGCCAGCAGCTTAGTCGGGCAGCTGAACACTGAAGCTTTCTTT

v_call: TRBV2
j_call: TRBJ2-7
d_call: -
cdr3_aa: CASNRATYEQYF
cdr3_nt: TGTGCCAGCAACAGGGCTACCTACGAGCAGTACTTC

v_call: TRBV3-1/TRBV3-2
j_call: TRBJ2-3
d_call: TRBD2
cdr3_aa: CASSEAGGPADTQYF
cdr3_nt: TGTGCCAGCAGCGAAGCGGGAGGTCCCGCAGATACGCAGTATTTT

v_call: TRBV10-3
j_call: TRBJ1-1
d_call: -
cdr3_aa: CAISSRAATEAFF
cdr3_nt: TGTGCCATCAGTTCCAGGGCTGCTACTGAAGCTTTCTTT

v_call: TRBV10-2
j_call: TRBJ2-7
d_call: -
cdr3_aa: CASSESPYEQYF
cdr3_nt: TGCGCCAGCAGTGAGTCCCCCTACGAGCAGTACTTC

v_call: TRBV7-8
j_call: TRBJ1-5
d_call: -
cdr3_aa: CASSLDWFGSNQPQHF
cdr3_nt: TGTGCCAGCAGCTTAGATTGGTTCGGTAGCAATCAGCCCCAGCATTTT